The entry below gives a single T cell receptor beta chain sequence along with its context. The antigen remains unidentified. This sample is drawn from a study of T-cell memory formation after mild COVID-19. Study summary: TCR clustering was largely donor specific. Overall study results and limits: Among CD4+ contracting clones, most were CM and EM, and CD8+ ones EMRA. Pre-infection memory already had some responding clones, implying cross-reactive memory joined.

Germline lookup yields CDR1 SGHTA and CDR2 FQGNSA. Trimming took 6 bases from V and 11 from J, leaving 17 bases between them. The CDR3 runs to 14 residues. Via MiXCR, TCRdb re-called the 5' RACE reads, giving one row per CDR3 protein. The sample shows 400,000 to 500,000 distinct CDR3 sequences, 18% of them seen only once. The TCR originated in a young man who had mild COVID-19 (a few samples of this study predate the infection). Cell type and time point are not known. Sequencing input: PBMCs or a T cell subset sorted from them (not recorded which). V usage is TRBV7-2 and J usage is TRBJ1-6; D not resolved. In DNA form, the CDR3 reads TGTGCCAGCAGTAACCGACCCTACGAGACACCCCTCCACTTT. Amino acids: CASSNRPYETPLHF.